This T cell receptor beta chain was retrieved from a study of T-cell reconstitution after alpha-beta-depleted transplantation in children. General study results and limits: T-cell numbers and diversity, one year after transplant, stemmed largely from T cells that were newly produced.

Library preparation (for TCRbeta) was performed with unique molecular identifiers. TCRdb redid the calling of the PCR reads with MiXCR, one entry per CDR3 protein. The sample lists about 74,000 distinct CDR3 sequences; 12% to 15% were seen once. Germline V gene data show CDR1 as SGHTA and CDR2 as FQGNSA. This CDR3 is 17 amino acids long. The germline V and J ends were trimmed by 1 base and 1 base, with 17 bases remaining between them. Regarding this clonotype: What it binds is unknown.

This specimen was PBMCs, mostly from graft donor cells, taken 180 days after TCRalphabeta/CD19-depleted stem cell transplant. V is TRBV7-2 and J is TRBJ2-7, with a tentative D call TRBD1 (6 bases). The clonotype originates from a male patient under 10 years old who had a stem cell transplant for acute lymphoblastic leukemia, so the T cells may come from the graft donor. Written as DNA, the CDR3 is TGTGCCAGCAGCTTAGTTCCAGGGGCCACCTTTTCCTACGAGCAGTACTTC. Translated, it gives CASSLVPGATFSYEQYF.